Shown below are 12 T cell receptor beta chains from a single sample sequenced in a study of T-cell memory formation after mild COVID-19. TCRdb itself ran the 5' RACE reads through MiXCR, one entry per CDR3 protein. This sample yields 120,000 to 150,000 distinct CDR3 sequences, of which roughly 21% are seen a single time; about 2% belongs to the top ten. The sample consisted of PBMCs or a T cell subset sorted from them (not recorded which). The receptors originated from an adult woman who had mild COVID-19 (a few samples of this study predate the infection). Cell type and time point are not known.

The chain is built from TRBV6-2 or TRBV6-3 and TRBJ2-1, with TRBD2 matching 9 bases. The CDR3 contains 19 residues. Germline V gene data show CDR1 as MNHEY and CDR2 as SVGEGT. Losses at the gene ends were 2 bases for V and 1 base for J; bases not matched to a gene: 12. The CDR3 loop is CASSYGASGTITSYNEQFF. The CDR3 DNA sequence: TGTGCCAGCAGTTACGGCGCTAGCGGGACCATTACTTCCTACAATGAGCAGTTCTTC.

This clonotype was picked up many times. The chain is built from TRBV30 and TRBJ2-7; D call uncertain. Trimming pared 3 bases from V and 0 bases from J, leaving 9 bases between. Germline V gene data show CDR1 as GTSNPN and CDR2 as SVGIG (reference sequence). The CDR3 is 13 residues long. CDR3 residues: CAWRRLDSYEQYF. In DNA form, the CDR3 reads TGTGCCTGGAGGCGGTTAGACTCCTACGAGCAGTACTTC.

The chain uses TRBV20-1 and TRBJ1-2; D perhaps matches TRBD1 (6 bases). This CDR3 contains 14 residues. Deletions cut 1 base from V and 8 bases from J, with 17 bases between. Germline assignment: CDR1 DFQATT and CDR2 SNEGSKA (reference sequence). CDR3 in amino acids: CSARVGGRAYGYTF. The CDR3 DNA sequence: TGCAGTGCTAGAGTCGGGGGGCGAGCTTACGGCTACACCTTC.

The CDR3 region is CASSRGTGDFNSPLHF. The CDR3, as DNA: TGTGCCAGCAGCCGCGGGACAGGGGATTTCAATTCACCCCTCCACTTT. This chain uses TRBV7-9 with TRBJ1-6; 10 bases fit TRBD1. V trimming: 5 bases; J trimming: 7 bases; junction bases outside the gene matches: 8. Germline V gives CDR1 SEHNR, CDR2 FQNEAQ (reference sequence). The CDR3 runs 16 residues.

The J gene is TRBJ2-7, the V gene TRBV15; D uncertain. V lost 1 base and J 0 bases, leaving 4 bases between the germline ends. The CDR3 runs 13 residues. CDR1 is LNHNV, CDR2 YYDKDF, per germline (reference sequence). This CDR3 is CATSRAPSYEQYF. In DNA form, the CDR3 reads TGTGCCACCAGCAGAGCCCCCTCCTACGAGCAGTACTTC.

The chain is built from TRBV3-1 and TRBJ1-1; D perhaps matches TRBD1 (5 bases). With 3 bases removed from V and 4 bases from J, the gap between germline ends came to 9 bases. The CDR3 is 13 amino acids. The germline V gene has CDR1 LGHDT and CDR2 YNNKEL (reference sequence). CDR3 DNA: TGTGCCAGCAGCCAGCGCGGGGCCACTGAAGCTTTCTTT. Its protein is CASSQRGATEAFF.

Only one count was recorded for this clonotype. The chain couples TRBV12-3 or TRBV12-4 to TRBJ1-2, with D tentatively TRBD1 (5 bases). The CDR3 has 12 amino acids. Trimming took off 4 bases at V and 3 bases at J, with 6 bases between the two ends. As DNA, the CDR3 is TGTGCCAGCAGTTGGGGGGACTATGGCTACACCTTC. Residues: CASSWGDYGYTF.

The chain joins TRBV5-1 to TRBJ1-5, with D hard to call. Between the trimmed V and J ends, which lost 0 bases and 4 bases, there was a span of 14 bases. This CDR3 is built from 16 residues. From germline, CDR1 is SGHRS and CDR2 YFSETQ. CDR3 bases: TGCGCCAGCAGCTTGGGGGGTGGACGGAGGAATCAGCCCCAGCATTTT. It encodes CASSLGGGRRNQPQHF.

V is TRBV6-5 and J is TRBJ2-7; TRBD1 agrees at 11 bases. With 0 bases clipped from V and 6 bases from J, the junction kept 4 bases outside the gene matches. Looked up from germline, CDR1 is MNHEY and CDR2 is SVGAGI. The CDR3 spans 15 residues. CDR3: CASSYSGQGAFEQYF. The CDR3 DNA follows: TGTGCCAGCAGTTACTCTGGACAGGGGGCTTTCGAGCAGTACTTC.

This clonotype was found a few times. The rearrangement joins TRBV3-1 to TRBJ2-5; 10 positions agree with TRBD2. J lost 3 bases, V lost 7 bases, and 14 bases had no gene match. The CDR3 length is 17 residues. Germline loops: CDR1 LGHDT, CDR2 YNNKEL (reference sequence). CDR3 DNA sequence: TGTGCCAGCAATCAGGGGCTAGCGGGGGCCCGGGAAGAGACCCAGTACTTC. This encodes CASNQGLAGAREETQYF.

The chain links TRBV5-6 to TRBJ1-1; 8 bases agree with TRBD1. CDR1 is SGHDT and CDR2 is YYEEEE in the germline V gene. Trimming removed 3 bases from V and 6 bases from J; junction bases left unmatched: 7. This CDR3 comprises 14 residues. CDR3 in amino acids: CASSSPDRVAEAFF. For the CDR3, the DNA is TGTGCCAGCAGCTCCCCGGACAGGGTCGCTGAAGCTTTCTTT.

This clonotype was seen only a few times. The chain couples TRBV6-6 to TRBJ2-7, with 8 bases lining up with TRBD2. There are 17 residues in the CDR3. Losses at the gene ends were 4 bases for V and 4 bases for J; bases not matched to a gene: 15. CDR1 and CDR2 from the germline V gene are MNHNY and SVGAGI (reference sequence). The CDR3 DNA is TGTGCCAGCAGTTCGACTAGCGCTACCCTAAAGGGGTACGAGCAGTACTTC. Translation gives CASSSTSATLKGYEQYF.